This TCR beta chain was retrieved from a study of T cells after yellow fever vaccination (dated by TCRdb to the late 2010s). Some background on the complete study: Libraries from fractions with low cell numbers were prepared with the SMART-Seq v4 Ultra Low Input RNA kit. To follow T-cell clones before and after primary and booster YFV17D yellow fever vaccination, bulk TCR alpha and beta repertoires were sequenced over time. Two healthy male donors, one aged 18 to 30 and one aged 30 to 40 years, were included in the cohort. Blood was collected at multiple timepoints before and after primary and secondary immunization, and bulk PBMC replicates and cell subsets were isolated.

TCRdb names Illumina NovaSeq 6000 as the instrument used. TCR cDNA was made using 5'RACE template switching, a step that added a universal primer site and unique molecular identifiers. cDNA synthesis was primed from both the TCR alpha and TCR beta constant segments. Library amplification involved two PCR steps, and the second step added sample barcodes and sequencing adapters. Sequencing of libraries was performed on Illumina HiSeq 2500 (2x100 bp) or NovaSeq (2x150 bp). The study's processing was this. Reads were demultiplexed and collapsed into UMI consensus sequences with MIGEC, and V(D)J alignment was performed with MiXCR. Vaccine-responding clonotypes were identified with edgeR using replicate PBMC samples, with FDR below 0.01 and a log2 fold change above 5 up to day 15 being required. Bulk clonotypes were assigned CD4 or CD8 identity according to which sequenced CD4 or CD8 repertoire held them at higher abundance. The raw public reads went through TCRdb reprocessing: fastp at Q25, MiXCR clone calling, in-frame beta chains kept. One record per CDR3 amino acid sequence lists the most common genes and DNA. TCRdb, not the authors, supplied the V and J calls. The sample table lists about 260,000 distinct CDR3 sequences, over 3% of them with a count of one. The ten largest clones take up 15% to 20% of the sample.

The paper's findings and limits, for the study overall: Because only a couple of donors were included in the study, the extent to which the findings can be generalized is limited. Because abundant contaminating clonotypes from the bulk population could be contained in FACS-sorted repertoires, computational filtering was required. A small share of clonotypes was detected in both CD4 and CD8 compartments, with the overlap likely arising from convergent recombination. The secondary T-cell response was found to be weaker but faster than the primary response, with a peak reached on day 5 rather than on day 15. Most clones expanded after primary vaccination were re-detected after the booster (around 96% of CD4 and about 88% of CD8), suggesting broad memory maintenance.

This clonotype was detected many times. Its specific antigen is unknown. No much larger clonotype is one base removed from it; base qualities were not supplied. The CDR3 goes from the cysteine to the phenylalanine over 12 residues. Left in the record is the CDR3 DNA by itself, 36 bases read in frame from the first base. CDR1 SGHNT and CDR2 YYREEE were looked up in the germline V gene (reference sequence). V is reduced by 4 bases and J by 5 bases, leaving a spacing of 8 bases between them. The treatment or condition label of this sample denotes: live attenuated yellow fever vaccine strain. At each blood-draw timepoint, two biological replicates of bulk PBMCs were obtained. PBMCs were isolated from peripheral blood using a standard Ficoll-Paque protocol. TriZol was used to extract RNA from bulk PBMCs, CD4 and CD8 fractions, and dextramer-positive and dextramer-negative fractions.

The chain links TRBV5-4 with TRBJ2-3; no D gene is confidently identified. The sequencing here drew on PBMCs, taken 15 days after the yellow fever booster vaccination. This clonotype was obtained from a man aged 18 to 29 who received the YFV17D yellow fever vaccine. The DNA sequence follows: TGTGCCAGCAGCCCGGTCGGAGATACGCAGTATTTT. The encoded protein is CASSPVGDTQYF.